This T cell receptor (beta chain) was found in a study of blood T cell repertoires in COVID-19. In the authors' methods: For nucleated cells, counts were estimated from reference gene primer amplification. Sequenced by immunoSEQ multiplex PCR; TCRdb stores in-frame clones only, minus some. V, J and clone size were drawn from that table, and D and trimming were deduced from the DNA. The data contain about 200,000 clones, 75% to 90% of them seen just once; the ten biggest clones take up 2.2%. Per the germline V gene, CDR1 is GTSNPN and CDR2 is SVGIG (reference sequence). V lost 5 bases and J lost 6, with 10 bases in between. The CDR3 loop spans 12 amino acids.

Sample: peripheral blood. This chain connects TRBV30 to TRBJ1-4, with a possible D match to TRBD1 (5 bases). The TCR originated in a man under 40 who had recovered from COVID-19. CDR3 amino acids: CAWEQGDEKLFF. In DNA, the CDR3 is TGTGCCTGGGAGCAGGGTGATGAAAAACTGTTTTTT.